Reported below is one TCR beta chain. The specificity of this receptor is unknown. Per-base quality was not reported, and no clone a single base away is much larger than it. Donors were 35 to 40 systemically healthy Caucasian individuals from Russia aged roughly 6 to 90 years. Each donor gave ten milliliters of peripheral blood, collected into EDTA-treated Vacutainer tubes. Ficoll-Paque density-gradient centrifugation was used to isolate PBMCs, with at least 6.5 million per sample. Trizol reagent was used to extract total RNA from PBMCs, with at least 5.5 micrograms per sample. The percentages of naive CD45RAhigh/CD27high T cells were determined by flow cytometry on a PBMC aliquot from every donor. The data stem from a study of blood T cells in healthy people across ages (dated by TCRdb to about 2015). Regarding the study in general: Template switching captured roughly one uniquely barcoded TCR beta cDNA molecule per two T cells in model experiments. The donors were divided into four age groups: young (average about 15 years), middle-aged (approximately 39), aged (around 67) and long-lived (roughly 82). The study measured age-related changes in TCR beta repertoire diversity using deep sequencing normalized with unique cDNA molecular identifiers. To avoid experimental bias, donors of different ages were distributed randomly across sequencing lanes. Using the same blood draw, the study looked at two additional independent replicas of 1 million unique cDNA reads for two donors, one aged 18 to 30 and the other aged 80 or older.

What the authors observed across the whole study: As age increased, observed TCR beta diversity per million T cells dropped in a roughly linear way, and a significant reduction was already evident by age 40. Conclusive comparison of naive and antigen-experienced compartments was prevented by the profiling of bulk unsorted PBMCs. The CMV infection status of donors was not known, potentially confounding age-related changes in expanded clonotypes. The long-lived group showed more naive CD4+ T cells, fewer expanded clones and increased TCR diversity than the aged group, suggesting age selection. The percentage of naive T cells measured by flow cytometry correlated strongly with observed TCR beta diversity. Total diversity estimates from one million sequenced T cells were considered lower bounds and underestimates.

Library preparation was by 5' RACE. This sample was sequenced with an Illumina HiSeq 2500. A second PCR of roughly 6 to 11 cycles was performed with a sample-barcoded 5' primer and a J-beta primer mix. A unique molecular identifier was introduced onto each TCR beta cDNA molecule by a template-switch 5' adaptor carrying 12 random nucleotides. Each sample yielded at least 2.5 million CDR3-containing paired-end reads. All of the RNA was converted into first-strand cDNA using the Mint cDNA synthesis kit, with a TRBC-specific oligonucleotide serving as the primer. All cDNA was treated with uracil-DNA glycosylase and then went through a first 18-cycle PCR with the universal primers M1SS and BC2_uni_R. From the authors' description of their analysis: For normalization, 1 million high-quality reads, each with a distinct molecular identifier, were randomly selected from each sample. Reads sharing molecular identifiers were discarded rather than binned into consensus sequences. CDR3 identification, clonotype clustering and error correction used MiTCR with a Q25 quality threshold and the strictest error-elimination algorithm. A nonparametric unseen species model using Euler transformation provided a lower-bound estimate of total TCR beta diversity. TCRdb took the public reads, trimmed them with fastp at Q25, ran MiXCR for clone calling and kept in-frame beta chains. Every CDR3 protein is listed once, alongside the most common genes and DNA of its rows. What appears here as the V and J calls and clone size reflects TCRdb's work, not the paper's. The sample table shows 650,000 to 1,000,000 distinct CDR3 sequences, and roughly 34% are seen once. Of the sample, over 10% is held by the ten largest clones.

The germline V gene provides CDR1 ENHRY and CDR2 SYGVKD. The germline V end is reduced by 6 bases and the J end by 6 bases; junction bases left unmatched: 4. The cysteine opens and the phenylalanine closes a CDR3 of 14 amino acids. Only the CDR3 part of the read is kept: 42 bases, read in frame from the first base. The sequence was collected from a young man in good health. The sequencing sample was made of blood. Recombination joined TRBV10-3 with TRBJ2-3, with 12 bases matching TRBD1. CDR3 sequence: CAIRGQGARDTQYF. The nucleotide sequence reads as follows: TGTGCCATCAGGGGACAGGGGGCAAGGGATACGCAGTATTTT.